These 28 T cell receptor beta chains share one sample of origin, sequenced in a study of T cells after yellow fever vaccination. A single record per CDR3 protein comes from TCRdb applying MiXCR to the 5' RACE reads. This table holds fewer than 400,000 distinct CDR3 sequences, 6.2% found once. Here the sequenced sample was PBMCs, taken 5 days after the yellow fever booster vaccination. The receptor set was obtained from a man in his thirties or forties who received the YFV17D yellow fever vaccine.

This clonotype was observed a handful of times. This rearrangement joins TRBV29-1 to TRBJ2-7; TRBD1 might be the D (6 bases). Germline-derived CDR1 and CDR2 are SQVTM and ANQGSEA. The V end lost 7 bases, the J end lost 3 bases, and 13 bases lay between the germline ends. This CDR3 contains 12 residues. For the CDR3, the DNA is TGCAGCGCCGGGACATTTGACTACGAGCAGTACTTC. Its protein product is CSAGTFDYEQYF.

The chain employs TRBV6-2 or TRBV6-3 and TRBJ2-1; the D is unclear. Trimming cost V 0 bases and J 1 base, with 10 bases left between them. Germline values: CDR1 MNHEY, CDR2 SVGEGT. The CDR3 totals 16 residues. DNA of the CDR3: TGTGCCAGCAGTTACTCCCACTACTCTTCCTACAATGAGCAGTTCTTC. Protein product: CASSYSHYSSYNEQFF.

This clonotype was seen only a few times. This chain connects TRBV20-1 to TRBJ2-7; a possible D gene is TRBD1 (6 bases). The CDR3 is 17 residues long. Germline V gene sequence: CDR1 DFQATT, CDR2 SNEGSKA (reference sequence). V was trimmed by 2 bases and J by 3 bases, leaving 23 bases between them. CDR3 residues: CSARPRPGQRRGYEQYF. In nucleotides, the CDR3 is TGCAGTGCTAGACCACGACCGGGACAAAGAAGGGGCTACGAGCAGTACTTC.

The table lists this clonotype with a few counts. The chain employs TRBV28 and TRBJ2-1; D gene unclear. The germline V gene encodes CDR1 MDHEN and CDR2 SYDVKM. V lost 4 bases and J 8 bases, leaving 6 bases between the germline ends. The CDR3 length is 11 residues. The CDR3: CASSSFDEQFF. The CDR3 region has the DNA TGTGCCAGCAGTTCTTTTGATGAGCAGTTCTTC.

The chain recombines TRBV27 with TRBJ2-1, with no clear D. The germline CDR1 and CDR2 sequences are MNHEY and SMNVEV (reference sequence). This CDR3 region has 13 residues. V was cut by 8 bases and J by 8 bases, with 16 bases left in between. The CDR3 nucleotides are TGTGCCAGCGGAATCCTTCAGAGCGATGAGCAGTTCTTC. Its protein product is CASGILQSDEQFF.

The chain carries TRBV5-6 and TRBJ1-5; 8 bases align to TRBD1. The trim removed 1 base at V and 5 bases at J, leaving 2 bases unmatched. Germline-derived CDR1 and CDR2 are SGHDT and YYEEEE. The CDR3 spans 14 residues. The CDR3: CASSLLQGDQPQHF. The DNA for the CDR3 is TGTGCCAGCAGCTTGTTACAGGGGGATCAGCCCCAGCATTTT.

This clonotype was found a few times. CDR3 DNA: TGTGCCAGCAGCCCTGCTTGGTTCATCCAAGGCGGGGAGCTGTTTTTT. Protein sequence: CASSPAWFIQGGELFF. The V call is TRBV7-2, the J call TRBJ2-2; D not resolved. The V gene's germline CDR1 is SGHTA and CDR2 FQGNSA. The V gene lost 5 bases and the J gene lost 7 bases, with 20 bases spanning the gap. This CDR3 comprises 16 residues.

The chain is built from TRBV19 and TRBJ2-7; 9 bases agree with TRBD2. The CDR3 totals 14 residues. Germline assignment: CDR1 LNHDA and CDR2 SQIVND (reference sequence). With 4 bases clipped from V and 5 bases from J, the junction kept 6 bases outside the gene matches. The CDR3 reads CASSNPAGGNEQYF. CDR3 sequence (DNA): TGTGCCAGTAGTAACCCGGCGGGGGGGAACGAGCAGTACTTC. Combining the CDR3 with reference TRBV19 and TRBJ2-7 gives the whole variable domain DGGITQSPKYLFRKEGQNVTLSCEQNLNHDAMYWYRQDPGQGLRLIYYSQIVNDFQKGDIAEGYSVSREKKESFPLTVTSAQKNPTAFYLCASSNPAGGNEQYFGPGTRLTVT.

This clonotype was detected only a few times. The CDR3 DNA is TGTGCCAGCAGCCATGGGGAAGGCTACGAGCAGTACTTC. Encoded protein: CASSHGEGYEQYF. The rearrangement links TRBV3-1 to TRBJ2-7, with D hard to call. The length of the CDR3 is 13 residues. Per germline, CDR1 LGHDT and CDR2 YNNKEL (reference sequence). V lost 3 bases, J lost 3 bases, and 9 bases lay in between.

The sample holds a few counts of this clonotype. The V gene is TRBV7-9, the J gene TRBJ2-1, with 11 bases fitting TRBD2. The germline gives CDR1 SEHNR, CDR2 FQNEAQ (reference sequence). This CDR3 is 16 amino acids long. The V segment lost 5 bases and the J segment 7 bases; nucleotides outside the gene matches: 10. The CDR3 DNA reads as TGTGCCAGCAGCGTCGGGACTAGCGGCCTTAGGAATGAGCAGTTCTTC. Its protein is CASSVGTSGLRNEQFF.

This clonotype was seen a handful of times. The chain combines TRBV5-1 with TRBJ2-6; 8 bases agree with TRBD1. The CDR3 covers 18 residues. Germline CDR1 reads SGHRS; CDR2 reads YFSETQ. Germline trimming cut 2 bases from V and 0 bases from J; bases unmatched to any gene: 7. The CDR3 region has the DNA TGCGCCAGCAGCTTAAGGACAGGGCCGCCCTCTGGGGCCAACGTCCTGACTTTC. It encodes CASSLRTGPPSGANVLTF.

This clonotype occurred many times. The V call is TRBV6-1, the J call TRBJ2-5; a weak D match, TRBD1 (6 bases). Trimming cost V 6 bases and J 4 bases, with 15 bases left between them. The CDR3 runs to 14 residues. The germline gives CDR1 MNHNS, CDR2 SASEGT. The CDR3 DNA follows: TGTGCCAGCAGAAGAGGGACATTCGGAGAGACCCAGTACTTC. This encodes CASRRGTFGETQYF.

This clonotype occurred many times. The genes are TRBV5-6 and TRBJ2-3; 7 bases match TRBD1. Looked up from germline, CDR1 is SGHDT and CDR2 is YYEEEE. V lost 0 bases and J lost 2; bases outside the gene matches: 3. This CDR3 spans 15 amino acids. CDR3 loop: CASSLDRGITDTQYF. CDR3 in DNA: TGTGCCAGCAGCTTGGACAGGGGTATCACAGATACGCAGTATTTT. Full variable domain (remainder filled in from reference TRBV5-6 and TRBJ2-3): DAGVTQSPTHLIKTRGQQVTLRCSPKSGHDTVSWYQQALGQGPQFIFQYYEEEERQRGNFPDRFSGHQFPNYSSELNVNALLLGDSALYLCASSLDRGITDTQYFGPGTRLTVL.

This clonotype was detected only a few times. The rearrangement uses TRBV28 and TRBJ2-7, with 8 positions matching TRBD1. CDR1 and CDR2 (germline): MDHEN, SYDVKM. CDR3 size: 15 residues. V was pared by 5 bases and J by 6 bases, with 12 bases of the junction left unmatched. In DNA form, the CDR3 reads TGTGCCAGCAGTCTCCTGTTCGGACAGGGCGCCGAGCAGTACTTC. It is translated as CASSLLFGQGAEQYF.

This clonotype was recorded a few times. J is TRBJ2-7 and V is TRBV7-9; tentatively, D is TRBD2 (6 bases). The CDR3 is made up of 14 amino acids. Trimming pared 4 bases from V and 2 bases from J, leaving 12 bases between. Germline CDR1 and CDR2: SEHNR and FQNEAQ (reference sequence). The CDR3 sequence: CASSSWGLTYEQYF. CDR3 sequence (DNA): TGTGCCAGCAGCTCCTGGGGACTTACCTACGAGCAGTACTTC.

This clonotype was counted only a few times. The chain combines TRBV10-3 with TRBJ1-6; tentatively, D is TRBD1 (6 bases). CDR1 ENHRY and CDR2 SYGVKD come from the germline V gene. V gave up 4 bases and J gave up 7 bases, with 11 bases separating them. This CDR3 is 14 amino acids long. The CDR3 DNA sequence: TGTGCCATCAGTGGCCGACAGGCCAATTCACCCCTCCACTTT. Translating it yields CAISGRQANSPLHF.

Comments on this clonotype: A much larger clone differs by one base, so this may be a read error. The chain links TRBV6-1 to TRBJ2-7, with unresolved D. The CDR3 extends over 15 amino acids. Germline V gene data show CDR1 as MNHNS and CDR2 as SASEGT. The CDR3 here is CASSALVGPSYKQYF. The CDR3 bases are TGTGCCAGCAGTGCGTTGGTAGGGCCCTCCTACAAGCAGTACTTC.

The chain carries TRBV4-3 and TRBJ2-1; 11 nucleotides agree with TRBD2. The CDR3 sequence is 18 residues long. V lost 2 bases to trimming and J lost 10 bases; unmatched junction nucleotides: 16. Germline V lookup: CDR1 LGHNA, CDR2 YSLEER. The chain's CDR3 is CASSQTLAGGTSWREQFF. The CDR3, as DNA: TGCGCCAGCAGCCAAACGCTAGCGGGAGGCACTAGTTGGCGGGAGCAGTTCTTC.

This clonotype has a handful of counts. This chain connects TRBV20-1 to TRBJ2-1; D possibly corresponds to TRBD2 (7 bases). CDR1 is DFQATT, CDR2 SNEGSKA, per germline (reference sequence). The CDR3 covers 16 residues. CDR3 region: CCARDPNGGREREQFF. The CDR3 bases are TGCTGCGCTAGAGATCCCAATGGGGGGCGGGAGCGTGAGCAGTTCTTC.

This clonotype turned up a few times. The V call is TRBV28, the J call TRBJ1-1, with D unresolved. V was cut by 6 bases and J by 1 base, with 12 bases left in between. The CDR3 consists of 14 residues. CDR1 is MDHEN, CDR2 SYDVKM, per germline. The CDR3, as DNA: TGTGCCAGCAGAACGGCGTCAGGGAACACTGAAGCTTTCTTT. It specifies CASRTASGNTEAFF.

This clonotype was recorded many times. V and J are TRBV20-1 and TRBJ2-5; 11 bases are a match to TRBD1. Germline V CDR1 and CDR2: DFQATT, SNEGSKA (reference sequence). J lost 5 bases, V lost 5 bases, and 4 bases had no gene match. This CDR3 spans 13 amino acids. CDR3 sequence (DNA): TGCAGTGCTCCCGGGACAGGGGGTGAGACCCAGTACTTC. Translated: CSAPGTGGETQYF.

This clonotype occurred a few times. The rearrangement links TRBV25-1 to TRBJ2-1, with no clear D. Germline CDR1 is MGHDK and CDR2 is SYGVNS. The CDR3 extends over 14 amino acids. Trimming left V 2 bases short and J 6 bases short, with 11 bases between. CDR3 DNA: TGTGCCAGCAGTGAACTATCTGGTGGCAATGAGCAGTTCTTC. The encoded protein is CASSELSGGNEQFF.

This clonotype was observed a handful of times. The V call is TRBV5-1, the J call TRBJ2-3; the D is unclear. The germline V and J ends were trimmed by 0 bases and 5 bases, with 4 bases remaining between them. CDR3 length equals 12 residues. From germline, CDR1 is SGHRS and CDR2 YFSETQ. The CDR3 bases are TGCGCCAGCAGCTTGGTTCAAGATACGCAGTATTTT. This codes for CASSLVQDTQYF.

This clonotype was seen a handful of times. The chain carries TRBV5-1 and TRBJ1-2; D remains unclear. Trimming removed 4 bases from V and 8 bases from J, with 15 bases in between. CDR1 SGHRS and CDR2 YFSETQ come from the germline V gene. There are 13 residues in the CDR3. For the CDR3, the DNA is TGCGCCAGCAGCGCGGAACCTCGGGGAGGCTACACCTTC. Amino acid sequence: CASSAEPRGGYTF.

Remarks on this clonotype: A much larger clone lies a single base off, so this may be a read error. The chain is built from TRBV6-5 and TRBJ2-7; tentative D call: TRBD2 (5 bases). CDR1 is MNHEY, CDR2 SVGAGI, per germline. CDR3 length: 14 residues. The CDR3 DNA sequence: TGTGCCTGCAGTTACCGGGCGGGCACGTACGAGCAGTACTTC. The encoded protein is CACSYRAGTYEQYF.

The rearrangement links TRBV18 to TRBJ2-5, with 7 bases identical to TRBD2. Germline assignment: CDR1 KGHSH and CDR2 LQKENI. CDR3 size: 12 residues. V shed 11 bases and J 3 bases; nucleotides not matched to a gene: 6. The CDR3 region is CAAREGEETQYF. CDR3 nucleotides: TGTGCCGCTAGGGAGGGTGAAGAGACCCAGTACTTC.

The V gene is TRBV5-1, the J gene TRBJ2-3; TRBD2 agrees at 16 bases. CDR1 and CDR2 from the germline V gene are SGHRS and YFSETQ. The CDR3 loop spans 17 amino acids. V was clipped by 3 bases and J by 4 bases; unmatched bases: 5. The CDR3: CASSWGLAGGPADTQYF. CDR3 nucleotides: TGCGCCAGCAGCTGGGGACTAGCGGGAGGGCCTGCAGATACGCAGTATTTT.

This clonotype was recorded a few times. The J gene is TRBJ2-1, the V gene TRBV10-3; TRBD2 agrees at 7 bases. The CDR3 extends over 15 amino acids. Unmatched junction bases numbered 6, after V lost 0 bases and J lost 7 bases. The germline V gene has CDR1 ENHRY and CDR2 SYGVKD. The CDR3 coding sequence is TGTGCCATCAGTGAGTCGGCAGGACTAGGGAATGAGCAGTTCTTC. Translation gives CAISESAGLGNEQFF.